Listed below are T cell receptor beta chains from one sample, sequenced in a study of T cell responses to AZD1222 COVID-19 vaccine. Clones were read by immunoSEQ multiplex PCR, and TCRdb kept only the in-frame ones, dropping some. The sample shows under 70,000 clones, roughly 90% of them seen only once. The material was peripheral blood, obtained 28 days after the second AZD1222 dose. All receptors derive from an adult who received the AZD1222 COVID-19 vaccine. CDR3s include the opening cysteine and the closing phenylalanine or tryptophan. The D gene is left open where the match is weak. A row's size may be missing; if present it is once, few, many or a size class.

j_call	d_call	clone_size	v_call	cdr3_nt	cdr3_aa
TRBJ2-2	TRBD2	-	TRBV5-5	TGTGCCAGCAGCTCCTGGGGTGGACTAGCGGAAAACACCGGGGAGCTGTTTTTT	CASSSWGGLAENTGELFF
TRBJ2-1	TRBD1	-	TRBV29-1	TGCAGCGTTGAAGACCACGGGACAGGGTTCCGTGAGCAGTTCTTC	CSVEDHGTGFREQFF
TRBJ2-5	-	-	TRBV19	TGTGCCACCTCGGGGAGACAGTATGACGGGACCCAGTACTTC	CATSGRQYDGTQYF
TRBJ2-3	-	-	TRBV19	TGTGCCAGTAGTCCTCTAGGGCATACGCAGTATTTT	CASSPLGHTQYF
TRBJ2-7	-	-	TRBV12-3/TRBV12-4	TGTGCCAGCAGTCCCGGGGACGTCCGCGAGCAGTACTTC	CASSPGDVREQYF
TRBJ1-5	-	-	TRBV2	TGTGCCAGCAGTGACGAGAATCAGCCCCAGCATTTT	CASSDENQPQHF
TRBJ2-7	-	-	TRBV30	TGTGCCTGGGGCCAGACCTACGAGCAGTACTTC	CAWGQTYEQYF
TRBJ1-1	-	-	TRBV7-2	TGTGCCAGCAGCCCCCTTCTGGGGGGCACTGAAGCTTTCTTT	CASSPLLGGTEAFF
TRBJ2-7	TRBD2	-	TRBV5-1	TGCGCCAGCAGCTTGGATCTAGCGGCGGGGGGAAACGAGCAGTACTTC	CASSLDLAAGGNEQYF
TRBJ1-4	TRBD1	few	TRBV5-1	TGCGCCAGCAGTTACCGGGACAGGAATAATGAAAAACTGTTTTTT	CASSYRDRNNEKLFF
TRBJ2-2	-	-	TRBV6-5	TGTGCCAGCAGGAGACTAACCGCGAACACCGGGGAGCTGTTTTTT	CASRRLTANTGELFF
TRBJ1-5	-	-	TRBV6-1	TGTGCCAGCAGTGAAATGTGGGGGCAGAACCAGCCCCAGCATTTT	CASSEMWGQNQPQHF
TRBJ1-5	-	-	TRBV15	TGTGCCACCAGCAGACGAATACAGGATCAGCCCCAGCATTTT	CATSRRIQDQPQHF
TRBJ1-3	TRBD1	-	TRBV18	TGTGCCAGCTCATCCTCGAGAGGGGGCTTAATTGGAAACACCATATATTTT	CASSSSRGGLIGNTIYF
TRBJ2-7	-	-	TRBV30	TGTGCCTGGAGACGGACGAACTCCGAGCAGTACTTC	CAWRRTNSEQYF
TRBJ2-1	-	-	TRBV5-4	TGTGCCAGCAGCCGCCACCGGGACCAGACGGACAATGAGCAGTTCTTC	CASSRHRDQTDNEQFF
TRBJ1-2	-	-	TRBV5-5	TGTGCCAGCAGCTCAAGAACTACAGACTTCTATGGCTACACCTTC	CASSSRTTDFYGYTF
TRBJ2-2	-	once	TRBV6-5	TGTGCCAGCAGTTGGTCTGAGGGCACCGGGGAGCTGTTTTTT	CASSWSEGTGELFF
TRBJ1-1	TRBD1	once	TRBV29-1	TGCAGCGTCCGGGACAGGAGAGAGAACACTGAAGCTTTCTTT	CSVRDRRENTEAFF
TRBJ1-3	-	-	TRBV6-1	TGTGCCAGCAGTGAATCTGGGACTGGAAACACCATATATTTT	CASSESGTGNTIYF
TRBJ2-7	TRBD2	-	TRBV5-1	TGCGCCAGCAGCTTGGGGACTAGCGACTCCTACGAGCAGTACTTC	CASSLGTSDSYEQYF
TRBJ2-1	TRBD2	-	TRBV3-1/TRBV3-2	TGTGCCAGCAGCCGCAAAGTCCCGACTAGCGGGAGTTGGAATGAGCAGTTCTTC	CASSRKVPTSGSWNEQFF
TRBJ2-1	-	-	TRBV7-7	TGTGCTAGCAGCTTAGATAGATACAATGAGCAGTTCTTC	CASSLDRYNEQFF
TRBJ2-3	TRBD2	-	TRBV7-2	TGTGCCAGCAGCTTTGCCCCTAGCGGGATCACAGATACGCAGTATTTT	CASSFAPSGITDTQYF
TRBJ1-5	-	-	TRBV10-3	TGTGCCATCAGTCGGGACAGCAATCAGCCCCAGCATTTT	CAISRDSNQPQHF
TRBJ2-7	-	-	TRBV27	TGTGCCAGCAGTCCCACAGGTACTCTAAGGGAGGAGCAGTACTTC	CASSPTGTLREEQYF
TRBJ1-2	-	-	TRBV7-8	TGTGCCAGCAGCTTAGGCCGGAACTATGGCTACACCTTC	CASSLGRNYGYTF
TRBJ2-7	-	-	TRBV6-5	TGTGCCAGCCTGCGCCAGGACGGGGAGCAGTACTTC	CASLRQDGEQYF
TRBJ2-1	TRBD2	-	TRBV6-6	TGTGCCAGCAGTCCGGAGACTAGCGATAGCTCCTACAATGAGCAGTTCTTC	CASSPETSDSSYNEQFF
TRBJ1-5	TRBD1	-	TRBV29-1	TGCAGCGTTAGGACAGGGGCTCAGCCCCAGCATTTT	CSVRTGAQPQHF
TRBJ1-1	-	-	TRBV11-2	TGTGCCAGCAGCTTATTTACAGTTGGGGACACTGAAGCTTTCTTT	CASSLFTVGDTEAFF
TRBJ1-2	-	once	TRBV6-5	TGTGCCAGCAGTCCAGCTGGGGGGGGCTATGGCTACACCTTC	CASSPAGGGYGYTF
TRBJ2-1	TRBD2	few	TRBV5-1	TGCGCCAGCAGCATACTAGCGGGAAGCTACAATGAGCAGTTCTTC	CASSILAGSYNEQFF
TRBJ2-1	TRBD2	once	TRBV7-8	TGTGCCAGCAGCTCCCCCCTTAGCGGGAGACCTGAGCAGTTCTTC	CASSSPLSGRPEQFF